Listed below are T cell receptor beta chains from one sample, sequenced in a study of response to subunit inactivated influenza vaccine. TCRdb recomputed calls from the RT-PCR reads with MiXCR, one row per CDR3 protein. The sample carries 550,000 to 800,000 distinct CDR3 sequences, approximately 15% recorded once. This specimen was PBMCs from blood, taken less than 15 days before vaccination. These receptors all come from a man aged 50-60 years who received an inactivated influenza vaccine. Both conserved end residues are part of each CDR3. The order of the fields is D gene, clone size, J gene, V gene, CDR3 protein, CDR3 DNA. A D gene is named only where the DNA matches it firmly. Rows may omit the clone size; those that give it use once, few, many or a size class.

D gene: -
clone size: few
J gene: TRBJ2-1
V gene: TRBV4-3
CDR3 protein: CASSQGGSPSNEQFF
CDR3 DNA: TGCGCCAGCAGCCAAGGCGGAAGTCCTAGCAATGAGCAGTTCTTC

D gene: -
clone size: many
J gene: TRBJ1-2
V gene: TRBV27
CDR3 protein: CASSLSGGAYGYTF
CDR3 DNA: TGTGCCAGCAGTTTATCGGGCGGAGCCTATGGCTACACCTTC

D gene: -
clone size: -
J gene: TRBJ1-5
V gene: TRBV20-1
CDR3 protein: CSARGFGRDQPQHF
CDR3 DNA: TGCAGTGCTAGAGGTTTCGGAAGAGATCAGCCCCAGCATTTT

D gene: -
clone size: many
J gene: TRBJ2-5
V gene: TRBV20-1
CDR3 protein: CSARDRSQETQYF
CDR3 DNA: TGCAGTGCTAGAGACAGGTCACAAGAGACCCAGTACTTC

D gene: TRBD1
clone size: -
J gene: TRBJ1-4
V gene: TRBV7-2
CDR3 protein: CASRTSGTEVEKLFF
CDR3 DNA: TGTGCCAGCAGGACCTCCGGGACAGAGGTAGAAAAACTGTTTTTT

D gene: -
clone size: few
J gene: TRBJ2-7
V gene: TRBV24-1
CDR3 protein: CATSEPGTTSEQYF
CDR3 DNA: TGTGCCACCAGTGAACCCGGGACAACCAGCGAGCAGTACTTC

D gene: TRBD2
clone size: few
J gene: TRBJ2-1
V gene: TRBV19
CDR3 protein: CASNGLGQNNEQFF
CDR3 DNA: TGTGCCAGTAACGGACTAGGACAAAACAATGAGCAGTTCTTC

D gene: TRBD2
clone size: few
J gene: TRBJ2-1
V gene: TRBV7-3
CDR3 protein: CASSPYGTSGMNEQFF
CDR3 DNA: TGTGCCAGCAGCCCGTACGGGACTAGCGGGATGAATGAGCAGTTCTTC

D gene: -
clone size: few
J gene: TRBJ2-1
V gene: TRBV4-2
CDR3 protein: CASSKNGGGAPYNEQFF
CDR3 DNA: TGTGCCAGCAGCAAGAATGGGGGCGGGGCCCCCTACAATGAGCAGTTCTTC

D gene: TRBD1
clone size: many
J gene: TRBJ2-2
V gene: TRBV29-1
CDR3 protein: CSAGGATGELFF
CDR3 DNA: TGCAGCGCAGGGGGCGCAACCGGGGAGCTGTTTTTT

D gene: -
clone size: few
J gene: TRBJ2-1
V gene: TRBV9
CDR3 protein: CASSPSPHEQFF
CDR3 DNA: TGTGCCAGCAGCCCCTCCCCCCATGAGCAGTTCTTC

D gene: -
clone size: -
J gene: TRBJ2-3
V gene: TRBV6-2/TRBV6-3
CDR3 protein: CASSYSIRGRFDGTDTQYF
CDR3 DNA: TGTGCCAGCAGTTACTCGATCAGGGGCCGCTTTGACGGCACAGATACGCAGTATTTT

D gene: -
clone size: few
J gene: TRBJ2-5
V gene: TRBV7-2
CDR3 protein: CASSLSYGETQYF
CDR3 DNA: TGTGCCAGCAGCTTATCGTACGGGGAGACCCAGTACTTC

D gene: TRBD2
clone size: -
J gene: TRBJ2-5
V gene: TRBV27
CDR3 protein: CASSREGTQYF
CDR3 DNA: TGTGCCAGCAGTCGGGAGGGGACCCAGTACTTC

D gene: TRBD2
clone size: few
J gene: TRBJ2-2
V gene: TRBV6-2/TRBV6-3
CDR3 protein: CASSLAGGRITGELFF
CDR3 DNA: TGTGCCAGCAGTCTAGCGGGGGGGCGTATCACCGGGGAGCTGTTTTTT

D gene: TRBD1
clone size: -
J gene: TRBJ1-4
V gene: TRBV7-8
CDR3 protein: CASSWTGENEKLFF
CDR3 DNA: TGTGCCAGCAGCTGGACAGGGGAAAATGAAAAACTGTTTTTT

D gene: -
clone size: few
J gene: TRBJ1-4
V gene: TRBV7-2
CDR3 protein: CASSLGDRSPTNEKLFF
CDR3 DNA: TGTGCCAGCAGCTTAGGTGACAGAAGTCCAACTAATGAAAAACTGTTTTTT

D gene: -
clone size: -
J gene: TRBJ2-1
V gene: TRBV15
CDR3 protein: CATSREQGLTYNEQFF
CDR3 DNA: TGTGCCACCAGCAGAGAACAGGGACTTACATACAATGAGCAGTTCTTC

D gene: -
clone size: few
J gene: TRBJ1-4
V gene: TRBV6-2/TRBV6-3
CDR3 protein: CASSSDRFNEKLFF
CDR3 DNA: TGTGCCAGCAGCTCGGACAGATTTAATGAAAAACTGTTTTTT

D gene: -
clone size: -
J gene: TRBJ2-7
V gene: TRBV2
CDR3 protein: CASSPFGISSYEQYF
CDR3 DNA: TGTGCCAGCAGTCCTTTCGGGATCAGCTCCTACGAGCAGTACTTC

D gene: -
clone size: few
J gene: TRBJ1-1
V gene: TRBV7-9
CDR3 protein: CASRAQGAWTEAFF
CDR3 DNA: TGTGCCAGCAGAGCACAGGGAGCATGGACTGAAGCTTTCTTT

D gene: -
clone size: -
J gene: TRBJ1-4
V gene: TRBV20-1
CDR3 protein: CSASDYREGEKLFF
CDR3 DNA: TGCAGTGCTTCCGACTACAGGGAGGGTGAAAAACTGTTTTTT

D gene: -
clone size: -
J gene: TRBJ1-1
V gene: TRBV28
CDR3 protein: CASRPNREVTEAFF
CDR3 DNA: TGTGCCAGCAGACCCAACAGGGAAGTGACTGAAGCTTTCTTT

D gene: -
clone size: few
J gene: TRBJ2-1
V gene: TRBV7-9
CDR3 protein: CASSLPDSSYNEQFF
CDR3 DNA: TGTGCCAGCAGCTTACCAGATAGCTCCTACAATGAGCAGTTCTTC

D gene: TRBD2
clone size: -
J gene: TRBJ2-3
V gene: TRBV3-1
CDR3 protein: CASSLRLAGEDTQYF
CDR3 DNA: TGTGCCAGCAGCCTGCGACTAGCGGGGGAAGATACGCAGTATTTT

D gene: -
clone size: -
J gene: TRBJ2-5
V gene: TRBV10-3
CDR3 protein: CAISKDRQETQYF
CDR3 DNA: TGTGCCATCAGTAAGGACAGACAAGAGACCCAGTACTTC

D gene: -
clone size: few
J gene: TRBJ2-3
V gene: TRBV10-3
CDR3 protein: CAISPKENTDTQYF
CDR3 DNA: TGTGCCATCTCCCCAAAGGAAAACACAGATACGCAGTATTTT

D gene: TRBD1
clone size: many
J gene: TRBJ1-5
V gene: TRBV4-1
CDR3 protein: CASSQETGVSNQPQHF
CDR3 DNA: TGCGCCAGCAGCCAAGAGACAGGGGTTAGCAATCAGCCCCAGCATTTT